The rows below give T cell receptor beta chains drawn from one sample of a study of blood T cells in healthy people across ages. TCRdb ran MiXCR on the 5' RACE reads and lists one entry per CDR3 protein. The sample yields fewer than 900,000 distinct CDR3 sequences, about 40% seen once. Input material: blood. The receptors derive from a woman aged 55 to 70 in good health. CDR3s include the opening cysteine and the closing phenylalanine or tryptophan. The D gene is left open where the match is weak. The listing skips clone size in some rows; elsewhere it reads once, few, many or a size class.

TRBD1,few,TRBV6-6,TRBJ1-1,TGTGCCAGCAGTGATCCGGGACAGGGGTTGGTTGAAGCTTTCTTT,CASSDPGQGLVEAFF
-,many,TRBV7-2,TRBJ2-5,TGTGCCAGCAGCTTACAGGGGATTCAAGAGACCCAGTACTTC,CASSLQGIQETQYF
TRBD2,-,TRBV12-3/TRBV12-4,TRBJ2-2,TGTGCCAGCAGTCCTTTAGCGGGAGTTACCGGGGAGCTGTTTTTT,CASSPLAGVTGELFF
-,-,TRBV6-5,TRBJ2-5,TGTGCCAGCAGTTACTCGGGGTCTGGAGGGGAGACCCAGTACTTC,CASSYSGSGGETQYF
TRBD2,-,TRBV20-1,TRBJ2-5,TGCATCGGCCGAGTTGCGGGAGGTGGCAATGAGCAGTACTTC,CIGRVAGGGNEQYF
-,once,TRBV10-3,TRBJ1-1,TGTGCCATCAGTGAACGGGGAGGGGACACTGAAGCTTTCTTT,CAISERGGDTEAFF
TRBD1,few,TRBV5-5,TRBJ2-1,TGTGCCAGCAGCCCGGGGACAGGGGAGTGGGAGCAGTTCTTC,CASSPGTGEWEQFF
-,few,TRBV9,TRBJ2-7,TGTGCCAGCAGCGGCAGGGCCTACGAGCAGTACTTC,CASSGRAYEQYF
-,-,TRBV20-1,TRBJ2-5,TGCAGTGCTAGAAGTACGGGACTCCAAGAGACCCAGTACTTC,CSARSTGLQETQYF
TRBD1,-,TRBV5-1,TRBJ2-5,TGCGCCAGCAGCCGTATTACTTCCGGGACAGGGAGGGAGACCCAGTACTTC,CASSRITSGTGRETQYF
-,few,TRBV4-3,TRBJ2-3,TGCGCCAGCAGCCAAGATCACACAGATACGCAGTATTTT,CASSQDHTDTQYF
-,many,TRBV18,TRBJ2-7,TGTGCCAGCAGTCCGGACAGCTCCTACGAGCAGTACTTC,CASSPDSSYEQYF
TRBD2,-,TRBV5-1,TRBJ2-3,TGCGCCAGTGGAGCGGGAGGTCACCGCGCAGATACGCAGTATTTT,CASGAGGHRADTQYF
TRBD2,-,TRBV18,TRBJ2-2,TGTGCCAGCGCACCAATGACTAGCGGTAACACCGGGGAGCTGTTTTTT,CASAPMTSGNTGELFF
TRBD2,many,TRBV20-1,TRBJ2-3,TGCAGTGCTCCCCCTGGCGGGAGTAGTACAGATACGCAGTATTTT,CSAPPGGSSTDTQYF
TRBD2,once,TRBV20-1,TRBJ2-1,TGCAGTGCTAGAGCTAGCGGGAGGGCCTACAATGAGCAGTTCTTC,CSARASGRAYNEQFF
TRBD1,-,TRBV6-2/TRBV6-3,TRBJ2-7,TGTGCCAGCAGCCTGACAGGGACCCCCTACGAGCAGTACTTC,CASSLTGTPYEQYF
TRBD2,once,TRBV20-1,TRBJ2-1,TGCAGTGCTAGACCGGGACTAGCGGGCAATGAGCAGTTCTTC,CSARPGLAGNEQFF
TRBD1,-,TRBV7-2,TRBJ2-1,TGTGCCAGCAGCTTAGCGGGGACAGGAAACCAAGAGACCCAGTTCTTC,CASSLAGTGNQETQFF